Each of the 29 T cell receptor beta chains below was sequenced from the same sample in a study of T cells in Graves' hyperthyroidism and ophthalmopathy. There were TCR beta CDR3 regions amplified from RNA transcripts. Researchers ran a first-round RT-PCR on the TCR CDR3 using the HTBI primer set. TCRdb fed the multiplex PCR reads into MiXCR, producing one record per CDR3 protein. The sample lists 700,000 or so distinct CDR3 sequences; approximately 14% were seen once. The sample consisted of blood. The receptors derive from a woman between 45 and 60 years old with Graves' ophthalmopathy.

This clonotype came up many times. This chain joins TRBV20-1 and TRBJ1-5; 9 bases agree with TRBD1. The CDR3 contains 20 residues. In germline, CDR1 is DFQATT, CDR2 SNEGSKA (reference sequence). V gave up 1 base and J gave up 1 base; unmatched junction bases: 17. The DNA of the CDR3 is TGCAGTGCTAGAGTCGTGGCGGGACAGGGTAGCGGTTGGAGCAATCAGCCCCAGCATTTT. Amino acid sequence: CSARVVAGQGSGWSNQPQHF.

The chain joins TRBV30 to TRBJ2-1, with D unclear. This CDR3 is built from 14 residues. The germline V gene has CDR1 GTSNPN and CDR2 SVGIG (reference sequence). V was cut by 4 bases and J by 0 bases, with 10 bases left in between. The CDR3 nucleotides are TGTGCCTGGACCCCAAAGAACTCCTACAATGAGCAGTTCTTC. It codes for CAWTPKNSYNEQFF.

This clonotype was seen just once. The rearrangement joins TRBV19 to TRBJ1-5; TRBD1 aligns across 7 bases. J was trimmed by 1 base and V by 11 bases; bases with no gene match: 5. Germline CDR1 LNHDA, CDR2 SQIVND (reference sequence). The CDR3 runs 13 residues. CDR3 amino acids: CARRDRSNQPQHF. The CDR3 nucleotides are TGTGCCCGTCGGGACAGAAGCAATCAGCCCCAGCATTTT.

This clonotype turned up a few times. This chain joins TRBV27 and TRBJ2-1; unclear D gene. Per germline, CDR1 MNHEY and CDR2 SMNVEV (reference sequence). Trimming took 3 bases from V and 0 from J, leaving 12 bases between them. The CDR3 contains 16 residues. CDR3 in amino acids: CASSLVLPSSYNEQFF. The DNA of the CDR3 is TGTGCCAGCAGTTTGGTGCTTCCAAGCTCCTACAATGAGCAGTTCTTC.

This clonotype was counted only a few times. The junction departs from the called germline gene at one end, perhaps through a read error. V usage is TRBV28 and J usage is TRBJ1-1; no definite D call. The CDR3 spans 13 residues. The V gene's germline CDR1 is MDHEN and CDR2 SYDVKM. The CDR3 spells CACSLGSDTEAFF. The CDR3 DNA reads TGTGCCTGCAGTTTGGGGTCGGACACTGAAGCTTTCTTT.

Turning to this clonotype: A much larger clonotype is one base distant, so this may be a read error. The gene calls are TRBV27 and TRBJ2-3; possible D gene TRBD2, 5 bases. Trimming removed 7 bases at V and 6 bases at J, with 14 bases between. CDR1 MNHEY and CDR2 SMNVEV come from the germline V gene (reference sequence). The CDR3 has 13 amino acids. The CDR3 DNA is TGTGCCAGCAAGGATACAAGGAGGGATACGCAGTATTTT. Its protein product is CASKDTRRDTQYF.

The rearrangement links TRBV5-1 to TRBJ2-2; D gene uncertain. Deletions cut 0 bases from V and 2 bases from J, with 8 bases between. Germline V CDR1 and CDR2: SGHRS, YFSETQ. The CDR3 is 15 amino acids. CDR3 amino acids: CASSLETSNTGELFF. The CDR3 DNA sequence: TGCGCCAGCAGCTTGGAGACATCTAACACCGGGGAGCTGTTTTTT.

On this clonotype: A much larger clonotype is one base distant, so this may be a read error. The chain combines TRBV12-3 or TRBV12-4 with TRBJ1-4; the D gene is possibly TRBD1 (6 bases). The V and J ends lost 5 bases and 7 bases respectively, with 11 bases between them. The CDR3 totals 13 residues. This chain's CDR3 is CASSPGTSEKLFF. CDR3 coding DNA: TGTGCCAGCAGTCCGGGGACAAGTGAAAAACTGTTTTTT.

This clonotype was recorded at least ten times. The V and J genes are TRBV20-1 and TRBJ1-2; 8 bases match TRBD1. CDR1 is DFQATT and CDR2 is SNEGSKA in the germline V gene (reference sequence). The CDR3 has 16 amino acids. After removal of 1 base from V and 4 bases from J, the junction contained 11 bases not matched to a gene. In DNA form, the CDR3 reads TGCAGTGCTAGAGGGAATCCGGGACAGGTGCTCTATGGCTACACCTTC. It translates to CSARGNPGQVLYGYTF.

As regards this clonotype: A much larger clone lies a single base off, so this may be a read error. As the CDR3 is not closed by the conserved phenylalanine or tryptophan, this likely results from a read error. In nucleotides, the CDR3 is TGCAGTGCTAAACAGGGAAGCTCCTACAATGAGCAGTTCCTC. This sequence encodes CSAKQGSSYNEQFL. The J gene is TRBJ2-1, the V gene TRBV20-1; D might be TRBD1 (6 bases). Germline values: CDR1 DFQATT, CDR2 SNEGSKA (reference sequence). CDR3 length equals 14 residues. Between the trimmed V and J ends, which lost 4 bases and 0 bases, there was a span of 10 bases.

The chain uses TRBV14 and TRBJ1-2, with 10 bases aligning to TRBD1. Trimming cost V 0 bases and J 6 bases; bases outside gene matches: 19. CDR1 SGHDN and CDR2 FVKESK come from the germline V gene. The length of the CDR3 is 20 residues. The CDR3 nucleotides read TGTGCCAGCAGCCAAGAGTTTTCCGGACCGGGACAGGGGAAAAATGATGGCTACACCTTC. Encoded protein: CASSQEFSGPGQGKNDGYTF.

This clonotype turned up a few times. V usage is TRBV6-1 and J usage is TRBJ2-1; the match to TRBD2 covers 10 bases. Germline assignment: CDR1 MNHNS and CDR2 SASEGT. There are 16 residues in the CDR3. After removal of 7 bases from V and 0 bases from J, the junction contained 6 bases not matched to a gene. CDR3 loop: CASTKLAGSSYNEQFF. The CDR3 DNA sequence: TGTGCCAGCACGAAACTAGCGGGAAGCTCCTACAATGAGCAGTTCTTC.

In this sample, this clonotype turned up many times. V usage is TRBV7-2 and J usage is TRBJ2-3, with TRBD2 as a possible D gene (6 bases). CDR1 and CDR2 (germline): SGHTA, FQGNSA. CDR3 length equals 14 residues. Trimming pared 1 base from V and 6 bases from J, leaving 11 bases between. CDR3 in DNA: TGTGCCAGCAGCTTAGGGGGGGAGTTGGATACGCAGTATTTT. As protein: CASSLGGELDTQYF. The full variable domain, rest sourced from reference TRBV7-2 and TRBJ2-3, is GAGVSQSPSNKVTEKGKDVELRCDPISGHTALYWYRQSLGQGLEFLIYFQGNSAPDKSGLPSDRFSAERTGGSVSTLTIQRTQQEDSAVYLCASSLGGELDTQYFGPGTRLTVL.

This CDR3 reads CASRPPGLAGGMYF. CDR3 bases: TGTGCCAGCAGACCCCCGGGACTAGCGGGGGGGATGTACTTC. The chain is built from TRBV3-1 and TRBJ2-5; TRBD2 matches 16 bases. Germline CDR1 is LGHDT and CDR2 is YNNKEL (reference sequence). The trim removed 6 bases at V and 13 bases at J, leaving 8 bases unmatched. The CDR3 totals 14 residues.

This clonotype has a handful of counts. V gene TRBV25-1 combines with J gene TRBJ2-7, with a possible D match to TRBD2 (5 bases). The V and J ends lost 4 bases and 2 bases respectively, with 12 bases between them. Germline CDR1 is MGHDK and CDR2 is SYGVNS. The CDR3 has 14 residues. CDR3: CASSVQRSAYEQYF. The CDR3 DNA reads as TGTGCCAGCAGTGTCCAGCGGAGCGCCTACGAGCAGTACTTC.

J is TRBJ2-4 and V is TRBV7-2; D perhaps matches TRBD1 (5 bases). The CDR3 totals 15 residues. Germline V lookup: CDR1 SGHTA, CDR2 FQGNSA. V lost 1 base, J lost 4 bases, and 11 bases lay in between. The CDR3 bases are TGTGCCAGCAGCTTAGAGGGGTGGGGAAAAAACATTCAGTACTTC. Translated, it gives CASSLEGWGKNIQYF.

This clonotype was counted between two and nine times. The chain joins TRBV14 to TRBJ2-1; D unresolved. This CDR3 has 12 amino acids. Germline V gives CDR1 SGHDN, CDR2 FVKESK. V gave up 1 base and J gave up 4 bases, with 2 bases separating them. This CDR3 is CASSQVYNEQFF. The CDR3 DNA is TGTGCCAGCAGCCAAGTTTACAATGAGCAGTTCTTC.

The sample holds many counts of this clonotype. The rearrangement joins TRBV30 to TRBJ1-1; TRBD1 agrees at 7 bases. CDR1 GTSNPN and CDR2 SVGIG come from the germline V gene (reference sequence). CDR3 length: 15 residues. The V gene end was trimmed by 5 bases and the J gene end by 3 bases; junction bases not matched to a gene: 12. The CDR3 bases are TGTGCCTGGGACTCCCGCGACAGGGAATACACTGAAGCTTTCTTT. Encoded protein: CAWDSRDREYTEAFF.

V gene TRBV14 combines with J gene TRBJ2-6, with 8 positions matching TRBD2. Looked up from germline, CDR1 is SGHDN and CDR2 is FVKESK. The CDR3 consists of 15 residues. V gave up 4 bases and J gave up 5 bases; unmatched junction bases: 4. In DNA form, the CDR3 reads TGTGCCAGCAGCCCTCGGGGGGGCTGGGCCAACGTCCTGACTTTC. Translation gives CASSPRGGWANVLTF.

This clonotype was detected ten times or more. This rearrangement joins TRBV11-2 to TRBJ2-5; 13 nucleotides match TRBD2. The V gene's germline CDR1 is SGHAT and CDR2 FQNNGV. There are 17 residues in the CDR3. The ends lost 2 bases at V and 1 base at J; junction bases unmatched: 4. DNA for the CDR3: TGTGCCAGCAGCTTAATAGGACTAGCGGGGGCCCAAGAGACCCAGTACTTC. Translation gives CASSLIGLAGAQETQYF.

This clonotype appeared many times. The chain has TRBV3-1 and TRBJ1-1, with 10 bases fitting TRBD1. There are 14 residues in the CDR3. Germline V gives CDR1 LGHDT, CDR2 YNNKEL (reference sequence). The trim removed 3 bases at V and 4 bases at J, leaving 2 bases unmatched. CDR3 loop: CASSHGQGVTEAFF. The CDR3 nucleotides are TGTGCCAGCAGCCACGGACAGGGGGTCACTGAAGCTTTCTTT.

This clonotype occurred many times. The CDR3 nucleotides read TGTGCCAGCGTTGGTGCTAGCGGGAGTTACCTATACAATGAGCAGTTCTTC. Translated: CASVGASGSYLYNEQFF. V is TRBV6-2 or TRBV6-3 and J is TRBJ2-1, with TRBD2 matching over 10 bases. The V segment lost 8 bases and the J segment 4 bases; nucleotides outside the gene matches: 14. Germline V gene sequence: CDR1 MNHEY, CDR2 SVGEGT. The CDR3 loop spans 17 amino acids.

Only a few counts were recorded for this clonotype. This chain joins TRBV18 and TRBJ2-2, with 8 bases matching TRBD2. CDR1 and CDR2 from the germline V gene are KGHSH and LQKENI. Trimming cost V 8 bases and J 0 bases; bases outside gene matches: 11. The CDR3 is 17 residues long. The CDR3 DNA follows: TGTGCCAGCACGACCTCCGGACTAGCCTCGAACACCGGGGAGCTGTTTTTT. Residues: CASTTSGLASNTGELFF.

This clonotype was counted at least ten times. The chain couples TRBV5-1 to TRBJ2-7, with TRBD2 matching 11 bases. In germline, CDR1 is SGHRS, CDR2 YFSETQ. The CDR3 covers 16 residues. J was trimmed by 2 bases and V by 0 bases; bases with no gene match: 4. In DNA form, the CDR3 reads TGCGCCAGCAGCTTGGAACGTAGCGGGAGGGCCTACGAGCAGTACTTC. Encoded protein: CASSLERSGRAYEQYF.

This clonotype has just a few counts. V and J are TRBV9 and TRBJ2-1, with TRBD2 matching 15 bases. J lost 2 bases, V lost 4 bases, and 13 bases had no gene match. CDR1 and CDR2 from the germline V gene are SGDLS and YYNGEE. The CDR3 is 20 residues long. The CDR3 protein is CASSSFGTSGRKGPYNEQFF. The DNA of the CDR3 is TGTGCCAGCAGCTCCTTTGGGACTAGCGGGAGGAAGGGCCCCTACAATGAGCAGTTCTTC.

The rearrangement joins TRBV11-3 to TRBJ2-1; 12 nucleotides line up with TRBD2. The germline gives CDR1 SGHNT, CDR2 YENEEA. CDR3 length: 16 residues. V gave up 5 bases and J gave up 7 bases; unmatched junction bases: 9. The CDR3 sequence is CASSPRTSGIRNEQFF. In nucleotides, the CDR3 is TGTGCCAGCAGCCCGCGGACTAGCGGGATCAGGAATGAGCAGTTCTTC.

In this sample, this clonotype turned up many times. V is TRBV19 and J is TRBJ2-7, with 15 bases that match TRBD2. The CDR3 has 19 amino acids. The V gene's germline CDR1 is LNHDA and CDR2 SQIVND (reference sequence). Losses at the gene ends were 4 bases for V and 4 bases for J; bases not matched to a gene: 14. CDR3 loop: CASSRSRPGLAGGGYEQYF. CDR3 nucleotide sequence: TGTGCCAGTAGTAGGAGCAGACCGGGACTAGCGGGAGGCGGGTACGAGCAGTACTTC.

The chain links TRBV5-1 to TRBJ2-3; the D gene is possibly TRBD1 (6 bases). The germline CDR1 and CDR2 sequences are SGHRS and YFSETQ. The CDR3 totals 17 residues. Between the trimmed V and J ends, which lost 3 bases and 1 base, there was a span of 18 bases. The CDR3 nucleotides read TGCGCCAGCAGCTCCACCACAGGGATGGCCGGCACAGATACGCAGTATTTT. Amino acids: CASSSTTGMAGTDTQYF.

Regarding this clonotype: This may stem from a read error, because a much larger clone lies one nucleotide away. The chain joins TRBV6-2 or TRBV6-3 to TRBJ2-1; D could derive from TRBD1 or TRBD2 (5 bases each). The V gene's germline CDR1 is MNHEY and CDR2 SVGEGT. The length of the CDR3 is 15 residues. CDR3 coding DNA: TGTGCCAGCAGCGACGGGGACGTATCCTCCAATGAGCAGTTCTTC. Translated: CASSDGDVSSNEQFF.